The sequence of this T cell receptor (beta chain) was determined in a study of Ad26.COV2.S vaccination and SARS-CoV-2 variants. Whole-study results and caveats: Higher spike-specific TCR breadth was found in vaccine recipients than in placebo recipients.

Profiled with immunoSEQ multiplex PCR; TCRdb holds only in-frame clones, not every one. The sample lists roughly 320,000 clones; approximately 80% were seen once. Germline V lookup: CDR1 LGHDT, CDR2 YNNKEL (reference sequence). Trimming cost V 1 base and J 9 bases; bases outside gene matches: 11. This CDR3 region has 17 residues. A remark on this clone: Antigen specificity is unknown.

The treatment was: roughly 20 received Ad26.COV2.S at low or high dose, single or two shots; 5 received placebo; per-sample allocation not given. Each sample was drawn 63 days after the first injection (of vaccine or placebo). As its vector, the vaccine had Ad26, which expressed Wuhan-strain SARS-CoV-2 spike. This clonotype originated in a person aged 18-60 years who received the Ad26.COV2.S COVID-19 vaccine or a placebo. The genes are TRBV3-1 (or the pseudogene TRBV3-2) and TRBJ1-6, with 8 bases lining up with TRBD1. The sequences come from peripheral blood, collected in a trial of Ad26.COV2.S vaccine versus placebo. The CDR3 coding sequence is TGTGCCAGCAGCCAAGGATTTGGACAGGGAGTAAGTTCACCCCTCCACTTT. This encodes CASSQGFGQGVSSPLHF.